What follows is one TCR beta chain and its context. Its antigen is currently unknown. RNA was isolated and reverse transcribed to cDNA, the sequencing template. TCRdb's table, derived via immunoSEQ multiplex PCR, lists solely in-frame clones and lacks some. The data contain over 150,000 clones, roughly 56% of them singletons. Germline V gene lookup returns CDR1 SQVTM and CDR2 ANQGSEA. The V gene lost 5 bases and the J gene lost 1 base, with 15 bases spanning the gap. The CDR3 sequence is 14 residues long. These data come from a study of CD8+ T cells in alopecia areata. Points from the study as a whole: Greater clonality was observed in lesional scalp samples, especially alopecia totalis/universalis, versus normal scalp. Tissue-resident alphabeta T cells belonging to normal skin likewise get sequenced within scalp specimens.

Sequencing was carried out using CD8+ T cells sorted from blood. The chain recombines TRBV29-1 with TRBJ2-7; a possible D gene is TRBD1 (6 bases). The receptor comes from a human donor in good health. The DNA for the CDR3 is TGCAGCGTTATCCTGGGGGCCGATTCCTACGAGCAGTACTTC. This sequence encodes CSVILGADSYEQYF.